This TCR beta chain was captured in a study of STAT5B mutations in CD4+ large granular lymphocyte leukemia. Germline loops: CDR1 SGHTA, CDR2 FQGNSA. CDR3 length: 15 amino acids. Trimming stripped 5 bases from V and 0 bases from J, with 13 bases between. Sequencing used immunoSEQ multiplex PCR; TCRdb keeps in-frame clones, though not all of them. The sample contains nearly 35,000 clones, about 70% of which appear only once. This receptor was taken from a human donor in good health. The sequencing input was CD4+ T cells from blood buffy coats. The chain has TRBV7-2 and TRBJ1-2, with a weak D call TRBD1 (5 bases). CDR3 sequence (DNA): TGTGCCAGCAGCCCGGGGACGGCAACTAACTATGGCTACACCTTC. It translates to CASSPGTATNYGYTF.